The 24 T cell receptor beta chains given below trace back to one sample, sequenced in a study of beta chain features in type 1 diabetes. cDNA synthesis used the whole RNA isolate, giving expressed TCRB sequences. Sequenced by immunoSEQ multiplex PCR; TCRdb stores in-frame clones only, minus some. The sample lists approximately 120,000 clones; about 40% were seen once. The sequenced sample consisted of stem cell memory CD4+ T cells from blood. The origin of the receptors is a woman aged 18-29 years in good health.

This chain joins TRBV30 and TRBJ2-1; TRBD2 is a possible D gene (6 bases). Trimming removed 2 bases from V and 3 bases from J, with 14 bases in between. There are 15 residues in the CDR3. Germline lookup yields CDR1 GTSNPN and CDR2 SVGIG (reference sequence). The CDR3 is CAWSILRESYNEQFF. DNA of the CDR3: TGTGCCTGGAGTATCTTGCGGGAAAGCTACAATGAGCAGTTCTTC.

The chain employs TRBV4-2 and TRBJ1-5, with a possible D match to TRBD1 (6 bases). Germline V CDR1 and CDR2: LGHNA, YNFKEQ. The CDR3 runs 16 residues. Trimming removed 1 base from V and 6 bases from J, with 16 bases in between. DNA for the CDR3: TGTGCCAGCAGCCAAGGGCCACAGGGCGGGGGTCAGCCCCAGCATTTT. This gives the protein CASSQGPQGGGQPQHF.

This clone was recorded only once. The rearrangement links TRBV5-8 to TRBJ2-5; D possibly corresponds to TRBD1 (6 bases). Germline CDR1 and CDR2: SGHTS and YDEGEE. The CDR3 totals 15 residues. V lost 3 bases and J lost 5, with 17 bases in between. The CDR3 sequence is CASSSTGHAVETQYF. CDR3 DNA sequence: TGTGCCAGCAGCTCTACGGGACATGCGGTGGAGACCCAGTACTTC.

J is TRBJ2-1 and V is TRBV7-9; 10 positions agree with TRBD2. Germline V gene data show CDR1 as SEHNR and CDR2 as FQNEAQ (reference sequence). The length of the CDR3 is 16 residues. V gave up 2 bases and J gave up 3 bases; unmatched junction bases: 4. The CDR3 sequence is CASSLYGLADYNEQFF. DNA for the CDR3: TGTGCCAGCAGCTTATATGGACTAGCGGACTACAATGAGCAGTTCTTC.

The CDR3 reads CSADRNTEAFF. The CDR3 DNA follows: TGCAGTGCCGACAGAAACACTGAAGCTTTCTTT. The chain employs TRBV20-1 and TRBJ1-1; TRBD1 is a possible D gene (5 bases). Germline V lookup: CDR1 DFQATT, CDR2 SNEGSKA (reference sequence). V lost 6 bases and J lost 2, with 7 bases in between. This CDR3 comprises 11 residues.

The V call is TRBV28, the J call TRBJ1-5; 7 positions agree with TRBD1. After removal of 4 bases from V and 4 bases from J, the junction contained 13 bases not matched to a gene. CDR3 size: 17 residues. The germline V gene has CDR1 MDHEN and CDR2 SYDVKM. The CDR3 loop is CASSWNRQGAWNQPQHF. CDR3 nucleotide sequence: TGTGCCAGCAGTTGGAACAGACAGGGTGCGTGGAATCAGCCCCAGCATTTT.

This clone was counted only a few times. V and J are TRBV11-1 and TRBJ2-4; D possibly corresponds to TRBD2 (6 bases). This CDR3 has 15 residues. Germline loops: CDR1 SGHAT, CDR2 FQDESV (reference sequence). Deletions cut 5 bases from V and 0 bases from J, with 11 bases between. CDR3 amino acids: CASSPKGLAKNIQYF. CDR3 in DNA: TGTGCCAGCAGCCCGAAGGGACTAGCCAAAAACATTCAGTACTTC.

The rearrangement uses TRBV27 and TRBJ1-1, with a tentative D call TRBD1 (6 bases). Per germline, CDR1 MNHEY and CDR2 SMNVEV (reference sequence). The CDR3 totals 14 residues. The V and J ends lost 5 bases and 0 bases respectively, with 10 bases between them. CDR3 DNA sequence: TGTGCCAGCAGTCGGACAGCCATGAACACTGAAGCTTTCTTT. It encodes CASSRTAMNTEAFF.

In this sample, this clone turned up a few times. This sequence joins TRBV4-3 and TRBJ1-1; D unresolved. Germline assignment: CDR1 LGHNA and CDR2 YSLEER. The CDR3 consists of 13 residues. V lost 3 bases and J 5 bases, leaving 10 bases between the germline ends. The CDR3 region has the DNA TGCGCCAGCAGCCAGGAGCTAGGAACTGAAGCTTTCTTT. Protein sequence: CASSQELGTEAFF.

This CDR3 reads CASSSPTETFTDTQYF. CDR3 DNA sequence: TGCGCCAGCAGCTCCCCCACGGAGACCTTCACAGATACGCAGTATTTT. This chain joins TRBV5-1 and TRBJ2-3; D unresolved. V dropped 3 bases and J dropped 2 bases, with 16 bases sitting between them. This CDR3 has 16 amino acids. Germline CDR1 is SGHRS and CDR2 is YFSETQ.

V is TRBV7-2 and J is TRBJ2-2; 7 positions match TRBD1. This CDR3 comprises 15 residues. V lost 7 bases, J lost 2 bases, and 7 bases stayed unmatched. Germline CDR1 is SGHTA and CDR2 is FQGNSA. CDR3 bases: TGTGCCAGCACCCAGGGACAGACAAACACCGGGGAGCTGTTTTTT. As protein: CASTQGQTNTGELFF. Full variable domain (outside the CDR3, taken from reference TRBV7-2 and TRBJ2-2): GAGVSQSPSNKVTEKGKDVELRCDPISGHTALYWYRQSLGQGLEFLIYFQGNSAPDKSGLPSDRFSAERTGGSVSTLTIQRTQQEDSAVYLCASTQGQTNTGELFFGEGSRLTVL.

This clone was observed a few times. This chain joins TRBV29-1 and TRBJ1-1; perhaps TRBD1 as D (6 bases). With 7 bases removed from V and 6 bases from J, the gap between germline ends came to 15 bases. This CDR3 is built from 12 residues. Germline-derived CDR1 and CDR2 are SQVTM and ANQGSEA. The DNA of the CDR3 is TGCAGCGCCGAACAGGGTACTTCTGAAGCTTTCTTT. The encoded protein is CSAEQGTSEAFF.

The chain combines TRBV15 with TRBJ2-5, with 8 bases aligning to TRBD2. Germline V CDR1 and CDR2: LNHNV, YYDKDF (reference sequence). CDR3 size: 15 residues. The junction had 5 bases not matched to a gene; V was cut back by 3 bases and J by 2 bases. CDR3 in DNA: TGTGCCACCAGCAGGGCCACTAGCGGTCAAGAGACCCAGTACTTC. Protein sequence: CATSRATSGQETQYF.

The chain carries TRBV19 and TRBJ2-1; D ambiguous. Trimming took 5 bases from V and 2 from J, leaving 7 bases between them. Germline CDR1 and CDR2: LNHDA and SQIVND (reference sequence). This CDR3 contains 13 residues. For the CDR3, the DNA is TGTGCCAGTAGTGGTCAGACCTACAATGAGCAGTTCTTC. This encodes CASSGQTYNEQFF.

The J gene is TRBJ2-2, the V gene TRBV7-9, with 9 bases lining up with TRBD1. Germline CDR1 and CDR2: SEHNR and FQNEAQ (reference sequence). J gave up 6 bases and V 2 bases, and 4 bases lay outside the gene matches. The CDR3 length is 15 residues. CDR3 in amino acids: CASSLPGQGSGELFF. The DNA of the CDR3 is TGTGCCAGCAGCTTACCGGGACAGGGCTCCGGGGAGCTGTTTTTT.

This chain joins TRBV27 and TRBJ1-2; 9 bases line up with TRBD1. Germline V gene data show CDR1 as MNHEY and CDR2 as SMNVEV (reference sequence). CDR3 size: 13 residues. Trimming took 9 bases from V and 4 from J; bases not matched to a gene: 6. CDR3 in amino acids: CASQQGAGYGYTF. In DNA, the CDR3 is TGTGCCAGTCAACAGGGGGCCGGCTATGGCTACACCTTC.

The chain is built from TRBV19 and TRBJ2-7; TRBD1 agrees at 7 bases. The CDR3 runs to 13 residues. CDR1 and CDR2 from the germline V gene are LNHDA and SQIVND (reference sequence). V trimming: 8 bases; J trimming: 6 bases; junction bases outside the gene matches: 10. The CDR3 is CASQRQGMVEQYF. The CDR3 DNA reads TGTGCCAGTCAGAGACAGGGAATGGTCGAGCAGTACTTC.

V usage is TRBV29-1 and J usage is TRBJ1-1; D perhaps matches TRBD1 (5 bases). Trimming took off 4 bases at V and 7 bases at J, with 13 bases between the two ends. Germline CDR1 is SQVTM and CDR2 is ANQGSEA. This CDR3 contains 12 residues. The CDR3 DNA is TGCAGCGTTGGTTCACAGGCGGTTGAAGCTTTCTTT. It specifies CSVGSQAVEAFF.

V and J are TRBV15 and TRBJ2-7; a weak D match, TRBD2 (5 bases). CDR1 is LNHNV, CDR2 YYDKDF, per germline (reference sequence). The CDR3 sequence is 14 residues long. With 6 bases removed from V and 0 bases from J, the gap between germline ends came to 12 bases. The CDR3 DNA sequence: TGTGCCACCAGAACCACGGGGAGCTCCTACGAGCAGTACTTC. This encodes CATRTTGSSYEQYF.

The V gene is TRBV19, the J gene TRBJ1-2, with TRBD1 as a possible D gene (6 bases). CDR3 size: 13 residues. Trimming took 10 bases from V and 8 from J, leaving 20 bases between them. Germline V CDR1 and CDR2: LNHDA, SQIVND (reference sequence). CDR3 protein: CATSHSKQGGYTF. In nucleotides, the CDR3 is TGTGCCACTTCTCACTCCAAACAGGGCGGCTACACCTTC.

The chain couples TRBV2 to TRBJ2-7, with D possibly matching TRBD2 (6 bases). V lost 7 bases to trimming and J lost 5 bases, with 18 bases between them. Germline assignment: CDR1 SNHLY and CDR2 FYNNEI. The CDR3 is made up of 14 amino acids. The CDR3 protein is CASTSVRGKNEQYF. For the CDR3, the DNA is TGTGCCAGCACCAGTGTTCGGGGGAAAAACGAGCAGTACTTC.

The rearrangement links TRBV6-6 to TRBJ1-1, with 9 nucleotides matching TRBD1. The CDR3 is 14 residues long. V trimming: 5 bases; J trimming: 8 bases; junction bases outside the gene matches: 9. Germline V CDR1 and CDR2: MNHNY, SVGAGI (reference sequence). DNA of the CDR3: TGTGCCAGCAGTGGGGGTGACAGGGGGGAGGAAGCTTTCTTT. Translating gives CASSGGDRGEEAFF.

V gene TRBV19 combines with J gene TRBJ1-2; 7 nucleotides match TRBD1. The germline V gene encodes CDR1 LNHDA and CDR2 SQIVND (reference sequence). This CDR3 has 15 residues. The V gene end was trimmed by 6 bases and the J gene end by 6 bases; junction bases not matched to a gene: 13. The CDR3 here is CASRERQGLEDGYTF. CDR3 DNA: TGTGCCAGTAGGGAACGACAGGGTCTGGAGGATGGCTACACCTTC.

This rearrangement joins TRBV6-1 to TRBJ1-2; no clear D gene. The CDR3 covers 15 residues. The V gene lost 1 base and the J gene lost 5 bases, with 14 bases spanning the gap. Germline V gene data show CDR1 as MNHNS and CDR2 as SASEGT. The CDR3 region has the DNA TGTGCCAGCAGTGAAGTTGGAGAGCCGACGTATGGCTACACCTTC. Translated: CASSEVGEPTYGYTF.